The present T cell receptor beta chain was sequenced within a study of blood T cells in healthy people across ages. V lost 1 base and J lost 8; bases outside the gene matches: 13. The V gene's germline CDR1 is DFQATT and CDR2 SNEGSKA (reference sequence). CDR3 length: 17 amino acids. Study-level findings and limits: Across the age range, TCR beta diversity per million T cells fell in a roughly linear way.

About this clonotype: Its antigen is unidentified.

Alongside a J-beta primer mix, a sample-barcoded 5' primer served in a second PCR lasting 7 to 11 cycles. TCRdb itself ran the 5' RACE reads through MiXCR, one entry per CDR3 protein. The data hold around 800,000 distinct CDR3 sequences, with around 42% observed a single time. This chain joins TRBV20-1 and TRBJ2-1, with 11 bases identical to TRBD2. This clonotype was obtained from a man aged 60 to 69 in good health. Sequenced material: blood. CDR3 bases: TGCAGTGCTAGAGTGCTAGCGGGGGGCGACTCCAGTTATGAGCAGTTCTTC. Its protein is CSARVLAGGDSSYEQFF.